The 9 T cell receptor beta chains below were found in one sample sequenced in a study of shared clonotypes between healthy human individuals. TCRdb's table, derived via immunoSEQ multiplex PCR, lists solely in-frame clones and lacks some. The sample has around 340,000 clones; roughly 70% are singletons. The sequenced material came from memory CD4+ T cells sorted from blood. Subset here: CD45RA-negative fraction. Every receptor here comes from a man aged 30-40 years in good health.

The chain combines TRBV5-6 with TRBJ2-2, with 12 nucleotides matching TRBD2. The CDR3 is 16 amino acids. The junction had 7 bases not matched to a gene; V was cut back by 4 bases and J by 6 bases. Germline V gene lookup returns CDR1 SGHDT and CDR2 YYEEEE. CDR3 residues: CASSPGLAGPPGELFF. As DNA, the CDR3 is TGTGCCAGCAGCCCTGGACTAGCGGGGCCTCCCGGGGAGCTGTTTTTT.

J is TRBJ2-1 and V is TRBV7-9; D may correspond to TRBD1 or TRBD2 (5 bases each). Trimming removed 0 bases from V and 3 bases from J, with 18 bases in between. The CDR3 totals 18 residues. Germline-derived CDR1 and CDR2 are SEHNR and FQNEAQ (reference sequence). The CDR3 loop is CASSLALPGRNDYNEQFF. The CDR3 DNA follows: TGTGCCAGCAGCTTAGCTCTCCCGGGGCGGAACGACTACAATGAGCAGTTCTTC.

This chain links TRBV19 with TRBJ1-5, with D maybe TRBD1 (5 bases). Trimming took off 1 base at V and 3 bases at J, with 10 bases between the two ends. Per germline, CDR1 LNHDA and CDR2 SQIVND (reference sequence). CDR3 length: 15 amino acids. The CDR3 nucleotides are TGTGCCAGTAGTATAGGGGGCGGACTCAATCAGCCCCAGCATTTT. Its protein is CASSIGGGLNQPQHF.

The rearrangement uses TRBV19 and TRBJ2-6, with D perhaps being TRBD1 or TRBD2 (5 bases each). Germline V gene sequence: CDR1 LNHDA, CDR2 SQIVND (reference sequence). The V end lost 6 bases, the J end lost 0 bases, and 18 bases lay between the germline ends. The CDR3 is 18 amino acids. The CDR3 loop is CASRDSGTPRSGANVLTF. The CDR3 DNA sequence: TGTGCCAGTAGGGATTCCGGGACGCCTCGCTCTGGGGCCAACGTCCTGACTTTC.

This clone was recorded only once. The V gene is TRBV29-1, the J gene TRBJ2-1; D possibly uses TRBD1 or TRBD2 (5 bases each). Germline CDR1 SQVTM, CDR2 ANQGSEA. This CDR3 region has 15 residues. V lost 1 base to trimming and J lost 1 base, with 11 bases between them. The CDR3 region is CSVEAGAGSYNEQFF. For the CDR3, the DNA is TGCAGCGTTGAAGCCGGGGCAGGATCCTACAATGAGCAGTTCTTC.

The rearrangement joins TRBV28 to TRBJ2-3; D ambiguous. Germline V gene data show CDR1 as MDHEN and CDR2 as SYDVKM. The CDR3 length is 16 residues. Trimming left V 5 bases short and J 3 bases short, with 18 bases between. The CDR3 coding sequence is TGTGCCAGCAGTCCACCGGTCAACGTTGGTACAGATACGCAGTATTTT. Its translation: CASSPPVNVGTDTQYF. The whole variable domain, remainder taken from reference TRBV28 and TRBJ2-3, is DVKVTQSSRYLVKRTGEKVFLECVQDMDHENMFWYRQDPGLGLRLIYFSYDVKMKEKGDIPEGYSVSREKKERFSLILESASTNQTSMYLCASSPPVNVGTDTQYFGPGTRLTVL.

This chain connects TRBV9 to TRBJ2-3; D possibly corresponds to TRBD2 (6 bases). Germline CDR1 SGDLS, CDR2 YYNGEE. The V end lost 0 bases, the J end lost 0 bases, and 11 bases lay between the germline ends. The CDR3 covers 16 residues. The CDR3 reads CASSVAAGSSTDTQYF. CDR3 bases: TGTGCCAGCAGCGTAGCGGCGGGATCTAGCACAGATACGCAGTATTTT.

This clone came up a few times. The J gene is TRBJ2-5, the V gene TRBV9; D might be TRBD1 (6 bases). The CDR3 contains 15 residues. The V end lost 0 bases, the J end lost 5 bases, and 14 bases lay between the germline ends. Looked up from germline, CDR1 is SGDLS and CDR2 is YYNGEE. The DNA of the CDR3 is TGTGCCAGCAGCGTAGACGGGCAGGGGCGGGAGACCCAGTACTTC. Its protein product is CASSVDGQGRETQYF.

V and J are TRBV18 and TRBJ2-1; TRBD1 might be the D (6 bases). V was cut by 4 bases and J by 3 bases, with 13 bases left in between. Germline V gene lookup returns CDR1 KGHSH and CDR2 LQKENI. CDR3 size: 15 residues. Here the CDR3 DNA reads TGTGCCAGCTCACTTGGGACATTAGACTACAATGAGCAGTTCTTC. The encoded protein is CASSLGTLDYNEQFF.